These T cell receptor beta chains were read from a single sample in a study of shared clonotypes between healthy human individuals. The method was immunoSEQ multiplex PCR; TCRdb's version includes in-frame clones alone and lacks a portion of them. Seen here are about 770,000 clones, roughly 72% observed once, and the top ten hold more than 1.5%. Source material: memory CD4+ T cells sorted from blood. Receptors originate from a woman aged 25 to 39 in good health. Both conserved end residues are part of each CDR3. A D gene is named only where the DNA matches it firmly. Clone size is given for some rows only: seen once, a few or many times, or a class if the clone is expanded.

>-|-|TRBJ1-4|TRBV29-1
TGCAGCGTTGCGGAGGGACCTAATGAAAAACTGTTTTTT
CSVAEGPNEKLFF
>-|-|TRBJ2-5|TRBV7-9
TGTGCCAGCAGCTTAGCGCTTAAGGAGACCCAGTACTTC
CASSLALKETQYF
>-|-|TRBJ1-2|TRBV28
TGTGCCAGCAGTTTCGGGGGGACAAGTAACTATGGCTACACCTTC
CASSFGGTSNYGYTF
>TRBD2|-|TRBJ2-1|TRBV11-3
TGTGCCAGCAGCTTAGGACTAGCGGGCGGCAATGAGCAGTTCTTC
CASSLGLAGGNEQFF
>TRBD2|-|TRBJ2-3|TRBV29-1
TGCAGCGTTGAAGAATACGGGGGAGGGCCCCCAGATACGCAGTATTTT
CSVEEYGGGPPDTQYF
>-|-|TRBJ2-7|TRBV7-3
TGTGCCAGCAGCCCAGACGCCATTCAGGGGACGTACGAGCAGTACTTC
CASSPDAIQGTYEQYF
>-|few|TRBJ1-2|TRBV28
TGTGCCAGCGGAGCTCCGGGGGGAGGCTACACCTTC
CASGAPGGGYTF
>TRBD1|-|TRBJ1-5|TRBV5-8
TGTGCCAGCAGCCTTGGGACAGGGATCGGTCAGCCCCAGCATTTT
CASSLGTGIGQPQHF
>-|-|TRBJ2-1|TRBV7-9
TGTGCCACCCCGGGACGGGAGTTGGGCAATGAGCAGTTCTTC
CATPGRELGNEQFF
>TRBD2|-|TRBJ2-1|TRBV5-1
TGCGCCAGCAGCTTGTTTTCTGGGACTATTAGTGAGCAGTTCTTC
CASSLFSGTISEQFF